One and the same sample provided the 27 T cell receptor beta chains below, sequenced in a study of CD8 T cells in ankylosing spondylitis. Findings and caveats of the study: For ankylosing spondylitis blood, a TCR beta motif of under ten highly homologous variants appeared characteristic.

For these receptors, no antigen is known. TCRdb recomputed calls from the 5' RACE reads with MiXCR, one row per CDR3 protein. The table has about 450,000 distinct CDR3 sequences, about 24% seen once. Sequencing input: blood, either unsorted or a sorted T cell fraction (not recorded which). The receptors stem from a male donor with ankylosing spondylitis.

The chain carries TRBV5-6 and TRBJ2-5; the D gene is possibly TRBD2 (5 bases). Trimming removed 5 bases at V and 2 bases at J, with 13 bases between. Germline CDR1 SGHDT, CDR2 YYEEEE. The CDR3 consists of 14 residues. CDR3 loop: CASRSSGFQETQYF. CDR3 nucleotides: TGTGCCAGCAGATCATCGGGATTTCAAGAGACCCAGTACTTC.

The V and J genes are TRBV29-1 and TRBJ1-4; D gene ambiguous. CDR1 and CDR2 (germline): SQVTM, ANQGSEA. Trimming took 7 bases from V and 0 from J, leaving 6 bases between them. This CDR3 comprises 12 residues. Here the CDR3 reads CSARATNEKLFF. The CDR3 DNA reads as TGCAGCGCCCGTGCAACTAATGAAAAACTGTTTTTT.

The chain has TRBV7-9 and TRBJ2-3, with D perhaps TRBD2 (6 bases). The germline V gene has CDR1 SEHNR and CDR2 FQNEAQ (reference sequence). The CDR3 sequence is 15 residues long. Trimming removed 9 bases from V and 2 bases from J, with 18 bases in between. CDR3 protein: CASKPGTLLTDTQYF. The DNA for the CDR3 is TGTGCCAGTAAGCCCGGGACTCTTCTCACAGATACGCAGTATTTT.

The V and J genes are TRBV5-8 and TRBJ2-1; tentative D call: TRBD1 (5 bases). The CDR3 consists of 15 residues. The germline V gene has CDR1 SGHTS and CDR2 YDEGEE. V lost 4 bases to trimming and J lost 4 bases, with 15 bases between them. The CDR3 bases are TGTGCCAGCAGCCTCATGGGCAGGGATTACAATGAGCAGTTCTTC. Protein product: CASSLMGRDYNEQFF.

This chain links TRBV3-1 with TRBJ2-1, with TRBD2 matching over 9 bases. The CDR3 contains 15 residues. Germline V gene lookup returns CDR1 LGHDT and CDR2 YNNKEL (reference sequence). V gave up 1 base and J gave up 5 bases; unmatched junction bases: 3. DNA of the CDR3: TGTGCCAGCAGCCAAGGGGCGGGAGGGAACAATGAGCAGTTCTTC. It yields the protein CASSQGAGGNNEQFF.

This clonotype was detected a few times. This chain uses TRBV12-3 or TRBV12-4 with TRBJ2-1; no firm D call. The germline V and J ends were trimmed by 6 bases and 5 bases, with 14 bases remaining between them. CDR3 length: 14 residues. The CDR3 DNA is TGTGCCAGCAGCCGGCTCCTCTGGAACAATGAGCAGTTCTTC. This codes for CASSRLLWNNEQFF.

The CDR3 loop is CASSLTGGLNNEQFF. The CDR3 nucleotides read TGTGCCAGCAGTTTAACAGGGGGCCTTAACAATGAGCAGTTCTTC. The gene calls are TRBV6-5 and TRBJ2-1, with TRBD1 matching 9 bases. CDR3 size: 15 residues. The J segment lost 5 bases and the V segment lost 4 bases, leaving 6 bases of the junction unmatched. The germline V gene encodes CDR1 MNHEY and CDR2 SVGAGI.

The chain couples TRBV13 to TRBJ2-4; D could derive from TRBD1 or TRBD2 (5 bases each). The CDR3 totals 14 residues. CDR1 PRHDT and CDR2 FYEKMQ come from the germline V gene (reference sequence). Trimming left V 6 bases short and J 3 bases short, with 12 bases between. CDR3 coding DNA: TGTGCCAGCAGGGGACCCAGCGGCAAAAACATTCAGTACTTC. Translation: CASRGPSGKNIQYF.

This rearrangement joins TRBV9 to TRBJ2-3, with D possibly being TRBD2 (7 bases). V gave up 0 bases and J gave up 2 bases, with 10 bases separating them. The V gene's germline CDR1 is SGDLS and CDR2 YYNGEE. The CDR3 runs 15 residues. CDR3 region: CASSVAGGLTDTQYF. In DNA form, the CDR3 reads TGTGCCAGCAGCGTAGCCGGGGGGCTCACAGATACGCAGTATTTT.

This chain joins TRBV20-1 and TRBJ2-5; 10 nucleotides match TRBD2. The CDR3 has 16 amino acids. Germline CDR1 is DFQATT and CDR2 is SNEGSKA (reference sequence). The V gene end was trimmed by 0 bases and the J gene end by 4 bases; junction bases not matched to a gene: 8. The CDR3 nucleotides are TGCAGTGCTAGAGATATGGCTAGCGGGAGCGGAGAGACCCAGTACTTC. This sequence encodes CSARDMASGSGETQYF.

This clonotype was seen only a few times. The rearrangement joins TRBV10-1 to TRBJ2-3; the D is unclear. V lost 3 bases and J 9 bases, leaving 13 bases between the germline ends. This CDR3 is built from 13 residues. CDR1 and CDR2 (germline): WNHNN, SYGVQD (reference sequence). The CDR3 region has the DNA TGCGCCAGCAGTGAAGGTCGGGCTACAACGCAGTATTTT. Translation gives CASSEGRATTQYF.

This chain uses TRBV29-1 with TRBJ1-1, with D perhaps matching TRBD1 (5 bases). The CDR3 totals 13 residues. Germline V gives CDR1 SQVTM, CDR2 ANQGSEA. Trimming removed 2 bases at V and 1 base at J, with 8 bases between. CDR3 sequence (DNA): TGCAGCGTTGAAAGGACACGGAACACTGAAGCTTTCTTT. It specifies CSVERTRNTEAFF.

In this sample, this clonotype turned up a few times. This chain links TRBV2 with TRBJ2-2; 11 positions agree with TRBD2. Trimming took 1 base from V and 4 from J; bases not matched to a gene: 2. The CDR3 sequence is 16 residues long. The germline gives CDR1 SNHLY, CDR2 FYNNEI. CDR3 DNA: TGTGCCAGCAGTGAAGGACTAGCGGGAACCACCGGGGAGCTGTTTTTT. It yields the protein CASSEGLAGTTGELFF. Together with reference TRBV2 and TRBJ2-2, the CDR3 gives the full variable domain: EPEVTQTPSHQVTQMGQEVILRCVPISNHLYFYWYRQILGQKVEFLVSFYNNEISEKSEIFDDQFSVERPDGSNFTLKIRSTKLEDSAMYFCASSEGLAGTTGELFFGEGSRLTVL.

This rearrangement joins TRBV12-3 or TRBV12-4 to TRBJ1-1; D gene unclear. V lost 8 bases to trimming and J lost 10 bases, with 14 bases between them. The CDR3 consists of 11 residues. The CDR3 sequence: CASLGVVGAFF. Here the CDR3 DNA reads TGTGCCAGCCTGGGTGTGGTTGGAGCTTTCTTT.

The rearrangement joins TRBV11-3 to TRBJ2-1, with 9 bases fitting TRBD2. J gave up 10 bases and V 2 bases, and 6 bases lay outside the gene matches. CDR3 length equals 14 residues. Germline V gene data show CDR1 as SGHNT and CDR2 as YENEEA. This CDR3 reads CASSLTGLAPEQFF. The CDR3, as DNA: TGTGCCAGCAGCTTAACTGGACTAGCGCCGGAGCAGTTCTTC.

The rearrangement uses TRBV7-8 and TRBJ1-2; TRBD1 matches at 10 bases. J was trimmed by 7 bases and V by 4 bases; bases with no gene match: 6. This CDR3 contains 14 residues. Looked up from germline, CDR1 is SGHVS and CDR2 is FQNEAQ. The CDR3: CASSSRGQGSGYTF. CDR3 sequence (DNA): TGTGCCAGCAGCTCCAGGGGACAGGGGTCTGGCTACACCTTC.

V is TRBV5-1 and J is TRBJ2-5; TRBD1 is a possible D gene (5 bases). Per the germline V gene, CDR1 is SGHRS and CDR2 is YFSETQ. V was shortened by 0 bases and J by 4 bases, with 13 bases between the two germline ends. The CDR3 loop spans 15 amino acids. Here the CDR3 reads CASSLGQGPPETQYF. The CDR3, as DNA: TGCGCCAGCAGCTTGGGGCAGGGCCCCCCAGAGACCCAGTACTTC. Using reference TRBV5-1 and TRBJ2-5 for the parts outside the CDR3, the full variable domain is KAGVTQTPRYLIKTRGQQVTLSCSPISGHRSVSWYQQTPGQGLQFLFEYFSETQRNKGNFPGRFSGRQFSNSRSEMNVSTLELGDSALYLCASSLGQGPPETQYFGPGTRLLVL.

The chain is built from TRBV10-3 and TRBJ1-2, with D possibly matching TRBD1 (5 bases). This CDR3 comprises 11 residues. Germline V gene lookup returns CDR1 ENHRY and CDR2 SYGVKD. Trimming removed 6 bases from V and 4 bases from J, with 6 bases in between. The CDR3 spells CAIRQGYGYTF. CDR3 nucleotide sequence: TGTGCCATCAGGCAGGGCTATGGCTACACCTTC.

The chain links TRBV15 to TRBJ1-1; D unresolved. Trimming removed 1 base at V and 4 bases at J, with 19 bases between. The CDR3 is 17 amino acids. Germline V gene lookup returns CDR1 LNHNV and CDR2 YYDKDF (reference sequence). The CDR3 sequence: CATSRVGSPERGTEAFF. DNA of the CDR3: TGTGCCACCAGCAGAGTGGGCAGCCCCGAGAGAGGCACTGAAGCTTTCTTT.

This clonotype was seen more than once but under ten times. Written as DNA, the CDR3 is TGTGCCAGCAGTTCCGGGGGATCCTTAGACACCGGGGAGCTGTTTTTT. This gives the protein CASSSGGSLDTGELFF. The rearrangement joins TRBV6-5 to TRBJ2-2, with a weak D call TRBD2 (6 bases). V was trimmed by 4 bases and J by 3 bases, leaving 15 bases between them. The CDR3 covers 16 residues. The germline V gene encodes CDR1 MNHEY and CDR2 SVGAGI.

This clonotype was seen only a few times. The CDR3 DNA reads TGTGCCAGCAGTTTCCATAGTCAATCCTACGAGCAGTACTTC. Residues: CASSFHSQSYEQYF. V and J are TRBV27 and TRBJ2-7; no clear D. In germline, CDR1 is MNHEY, CDR2 SMNVEV (reference sequence). Trimming shortened V by 3 bases and J by 1 base, and 10 bases separated the two germline ends. The CDR3 spans 14 residues.

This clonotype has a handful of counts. CDR3 loop: CASRWTGIIDGYTF. The CDR3 DNA reads TGTGCCAGCAGATGGACAGGGATTATTGATGGCTACACCTTC. The V gene is TRBV5-6, the J gene TRBJ1-2, with 8 bases fitting TRBD1. CDR1 is SGHDT, CDR2 YYEEEE, per germline. The junction had 9 bases not matched to a gene; V was cut back by 5 bases and J by 6 bases. The CDR3 is made up of 14 amino acids. Supplemented by reference TRBV5-6 and TRBJ1-2, the full variable domain reads DAGVTQSPTHLIKTRGQQVTLRCSPKSGHDTVSWYQQALGQGPQFIFQYYEEEERQRGNFPDRFSGHQFPNYSSELNVNALLLGDSALYLCASRWTGIIDGYTFGSGTRLTVV.

The CDR3 DNA reads TGTGCCAGCAGCGTAGGACAGGGGATGAACACTGAAGCTTTCTTT. This translates into CASSVGQGMNTEAFF. The rearrangement joins TRBV7-9 to TRBJ1-1; 9 positions agree with TRBD1. This CDR3 has 15 amino acids. CDR1 and CDR2 from the germline V gene are SEHNR and FQNEAQ (reference sequence). V was clipped by 5 bases and J by 0 bases; unmatched bases: 4.

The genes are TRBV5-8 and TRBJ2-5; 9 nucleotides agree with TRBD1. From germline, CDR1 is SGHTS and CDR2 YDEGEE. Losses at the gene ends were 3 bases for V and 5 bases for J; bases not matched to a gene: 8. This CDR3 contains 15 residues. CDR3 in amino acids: CASSSGGQGRETQYF. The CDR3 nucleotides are TGTGCCAGCAGCTCGGGAGGACAGGGGAGGGAGACCCAGTACTTC.

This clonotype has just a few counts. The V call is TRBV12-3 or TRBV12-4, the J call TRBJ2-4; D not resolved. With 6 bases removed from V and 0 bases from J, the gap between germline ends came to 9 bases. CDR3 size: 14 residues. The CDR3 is CASSPQVAKNIQYF. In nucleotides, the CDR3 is TGTGCCAGCAGCCCGCAGGTAGCCAAAAACATTCAGTACTTC.

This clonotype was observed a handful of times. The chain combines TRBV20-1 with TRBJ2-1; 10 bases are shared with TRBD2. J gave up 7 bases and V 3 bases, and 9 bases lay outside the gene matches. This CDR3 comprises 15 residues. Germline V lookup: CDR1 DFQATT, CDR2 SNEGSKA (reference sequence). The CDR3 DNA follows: TGCAGTGCTAGCGCCCCGGGACTAGCGAGGAATGAGCAGTTCTTC. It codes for CSASAPGLARNEQFF.

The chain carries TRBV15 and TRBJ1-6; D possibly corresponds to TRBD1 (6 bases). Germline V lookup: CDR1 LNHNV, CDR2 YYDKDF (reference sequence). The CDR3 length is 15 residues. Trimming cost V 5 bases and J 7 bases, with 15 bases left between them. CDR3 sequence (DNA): TGTGCCACCAGCGGAAACAGGGTTGAAAATTCACCCCTCCACTTT. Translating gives CATSGNRVENSPLHF.